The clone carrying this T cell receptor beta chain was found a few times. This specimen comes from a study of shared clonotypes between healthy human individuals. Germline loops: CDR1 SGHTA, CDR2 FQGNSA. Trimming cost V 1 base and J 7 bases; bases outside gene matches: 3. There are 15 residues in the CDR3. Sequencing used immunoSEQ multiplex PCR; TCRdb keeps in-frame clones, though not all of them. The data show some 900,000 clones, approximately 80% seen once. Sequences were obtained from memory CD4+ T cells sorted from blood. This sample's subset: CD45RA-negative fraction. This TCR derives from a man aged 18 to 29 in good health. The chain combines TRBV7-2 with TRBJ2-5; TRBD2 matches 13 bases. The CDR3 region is CASSLEGTSGVTQYF. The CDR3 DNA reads TGTGCCAGCAGCTTAGAAGGGACTAGCGGGGTGACCCAGTACTTC.